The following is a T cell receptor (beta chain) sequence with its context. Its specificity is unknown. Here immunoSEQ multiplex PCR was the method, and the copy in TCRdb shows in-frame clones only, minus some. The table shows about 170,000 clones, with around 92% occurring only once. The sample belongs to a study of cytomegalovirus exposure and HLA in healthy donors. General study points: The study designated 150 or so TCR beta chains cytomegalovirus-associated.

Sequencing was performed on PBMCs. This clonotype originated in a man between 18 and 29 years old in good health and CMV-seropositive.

Written as DNA, the CDR3 is TGTGCCAGCAGCAAAACCGGGGGGACCGAAAACCTAAGACACACAGATACGCAGTATTTT. Protein sequence: CASSKTGGTENLRHTDTQYF. The J gene is TRBJ2-3, the V gene TRBV21-1; the table gives TRBD2 as D, unverified against the DNA. TRBV21-1 is a documented pseudogene. This CDR3 is built from 20 residues.